The 5 T cell receptor beta chains below were found in one sample sequenced in a study of blood T cell repertoires in COVID-19. Clones were read by immunoSEQ multiplex PCR, and TCRdb kept only the in-frame ones, dropping some. The sample contains around 330,000 clones, roughly 90% of which appear only once. Sequenced input: peripheral blood. The receptors stem from a woman between 45 and 65 years old with active or convalescent COVID-19.

The V call is TRBV30, the J call TRBJ2-7; a possible D gene is TRBD1 (5 bases). The germline V and J ends were trimmed by 0 bases and 6 bases, with 12 bases remaining between them. CDR1 is GTSNPN and CDR2 is SVGIG in the germline V gene (reference sequence). This CDR3 contains 13 residues. The chain's CDR3 is CAWSVQVNGEQYF. The CDR3 region has the DNA TGTGCCTGGAGTGTACAGGTGAATGGCGAGCAGTACTTC.

The chain is built from TRBV6-5 and TRBJ2-4; 9 positions agree with TRBD1. CDR1 MNHEY and CDR2 SVGAGI come from the germline V gene. This CDR3 has 15 amino acids. The ends lost 0 bases at V and 10 bases at J; junction bases unmatched: 7. CDR3 DNA sequence: TGTGCCAGCAGTTACTCATGGGACAGGGTGCGAATTCAGTACTTC. Protein: CASSYSWDRVRIQYF.

The J gene is TRBJ1-2, the V gene TRBV6-1, with D maybe TRBD1 (5 bases). This CDR3 is 16 amino acids long. Trimming shortened V by 1 base and J by 4 bases, and 16 bases separated the two germline ends. Germline values: CDR1 MNHNS, CDR2 SASEGT. The CDR3 sequence is CASSEDPRGWGYGYTF. CDR3 DNA: TGTGCCAGCAGTGAAGATCCTAGGGGTTGGGGCTATGGCTACACCTTC.

The chain links TRBV28 to TRBJ2-6; D is perhaps TRBD2 (5 bases). Germline V gives CDR1 MDHEN, CDR2 SYDVKM. With 7 bases removed from V and 2 bases from J, the gap between germline ends came to 9 bases. The CDR3 spans 14 residues. CDR3 in amino acids: CASTRGAGANVLTF. In DNA form, the CDR3 reads TGTGCCAGCACCCGGGGTGCTGGGGCCAACGTCCTGACTTTC. Drawing the rest from reference TRBV28 and TRBJ2-6, the complete variable domain is DVKVTQSSRYLVKRTGEKVFLECVQDMDHENMFWYRQDPGLGLRLIYFSYDVKMKEKGDIPEGYSVSREKKERFSLILESASTNQTSMYLCASTRGAGANVLTFGAGSRLTVL.

The J gene is TRBJ2-1, the V gene TRBV18; D is perhaps TRBD2 (5 bases). Germline assignment: CDR1 KGHSH and CDR2 LQKENI. The CDR3 covers 12 residues. V shed 4 bases and J shed 7 bases, with 8 bases lying between them. The CDR3 sequence: CASSRPGNEQFF. CDR3 DNA sequence: TGTGCCAGCTCACGGCCGGGGAATGAGCAGTTCTTC.